Below are 27 T cell receptor beta chains sequenced from a single sample in a study of CD8 T cells in ankylosing spondylitis. MiXCR was run by TCRdb on the 5' RACE reads, yielding one entry per CDR3 protein. The table shows tens of thousands of distinct CDR3 sequences, with over 3.5% occurring only once. The sample consisted of blood, either unsorted or a sorted T cell fraction (not recorded which). These receptors all stem from a female donor with ankylosing spondylitis or in good health (not recorded which).

This clonotype was seen at least ten times. This chain uses TRBV9 with TRBJ2-1; the D gene could be TRBD1 or TRBD2 (5 bases each). Trimming cost V 4 bases and J 0 bases, with 11 bases left between them. CDR3 size: 15 residues. CDR1 SGDLS and CDR2 YYNGEE come from the germline V gene. The CDR3 sequence: CASSPRGPSYNEQFF. CDR3 nucleotides: TGTGCCAGCAGCCCGAGGGGCCCCTCCTACAATGAGCAGTTCTTC.

This clonotype has a count of ten or more. This chain connects TRBV9 to TRBJ2-1; 10 nucleotides align to TRBD2. The CDR3 consists of 15 residues. Germline V gene sequence: CDR1 SGDLS, CDR2 YYNGEE. V lost 2 bases, J lost 5 bases, and 4 bases stayed unmatched. CDR3 region: CASSVLLAGHNEQFF. The CDR3 DNA reads TGTGCCAGCAGCGTTTTACTAGCGGGGCACAATGAGCAGTTCTTC.

This clonotype has a count of ten or more. The chain uses TRBV9 and TRBJ2-3, with D perhaps matching TRBD1 (6 bases). CDR3 size: 15 residues. Germline CDR1 reads SGDLS; CDR2 reads YYNGEE. Deletions cut 2 bases from V and 2 bases from J, with 12 bases between. CDR3 nucleotide sequence: TGTGCCAGCAGCGTGACGGGACACCACACAGATACGCAGTATTTT. Translating it yields CASSVTGHHTDTQYF.

This clonotype appeared many times. This rearrangement joins TRBV9 to TRBJ2-7; perhaps TRBD2 as D (6 bases). The length of the CDR3 is 15 residues. V was trimmed by 0 bases and J by 0 bases, leaving 10 bases between them. CDR1 is SGDLS, CDR2 YYNGEE, per germline. This chain's CDR3 is CASSVGVGSSYEQYF. CDR3 in DNA: TGTGCCAGCAGCGTAGGTGTCGGGAGCTCCTACGAGCAGTACTTC.

This clonotype was counted at least ten times. The rearrangement joins TRBV9 to TRBJ1-4; no reliable D call. CDR3 length equals 13 residues. V was trimmed by 4 bases and J by 8 bases, leaving 12 bases between them. Germline loops: CDR1 SGDLS, CDR2 YYNGEE. The DNA of the CDR3 is TGTGCCAGCAGCCCCCATGGAGACGAAAAACTGTTTTTT. As protein: CASSPHGDEKLFF.

Judged by abundance, this clonotype is medium-sized (0.01 to 0.1%). V is TRBV9 and J is TRBJ1-1; D might be TRBD1 (6 bases). This CDR3 has 13 amino acids. Germline V lookup: CDR1 SGDLS, CDR2 YYNGEE. Trimming removed 3 bases from V and 6 bases from J, with 12 bases in between. CDR3 nucleotide sequence: TGTGCCAGCAGCGCCTCAGGGGAGCCTGAAGCTTTCTTT. It encodes CASSASGEPEAFF.

This clonotype ranks as medium-sized (0.01 to 0.1%). The J gene is TRBJ2-6, the V gene TRBV9; D may be TRBD1 (7 bases). The CDR3 spans 17 residues. Germline V gene sequence: CDR1 SGDLS, CDR2 YYNGEE. V lost 4 bases to trimming and J lost 2 bases, with 16 bases between them. The CDR3 DNA follows: TGTGCCAGCAGCCCCAGTCAGGGGGGTCCTGGGGCCAACGTCCTGACTTTC. Its translation: CASSPSQGGPGANVLTF. The full variable domain, in which reference TRBV9 and TRBJ2-6 provide the parts outside the CDR3, is DSGVTQTPKHLITATGQRVTLRCSPRSGDLSVYWYQQSLDQGLQFLIQYYNGEERAKGNILERFSAQQFPDLHSELNLSSLELGDSALYFCASSPSQGGPGANVLTFGAGSRLTVL.

In its sample, this clonotype was seen many times. The chain combines TRBV9 with TRBJ1-2; D perhaps matches TRBD1 (6 bases). Looked up from germline, CDR1 is SGDLS and CDR2 is YYNGEE. The CDR3 length is 14 residues. V lost 5 bases to trimming and J lost 6 bases, with 17 bases between them. CDR3 bases: TGTGCCAGCAGGCGTGGGGGGGCGCGACATGGCTACACCTTC. It is translated as CASRRGGARHGYTF.

In its sample, this clonotype ranks as medium-sized. The chain recombines TRBV9 with TRBJ1-2; D is possibly TRBD1 (5 bases). This CDR3 is 13 amino acids long. Trimming left V 4 bases short and J 5 bases short, with 12 bases between. Germline V CDR1 and CDR2: SGDLS, YYNGEE. Here the CDR3 DNA reads TGTGCCAGCAGCATCCGGGACGATTATGGCTACACCTTC. Encoded protein: CASSIRDDYGYTF.

The chain joins TRBV9 to TRBJ1-2; D is ambiguous. The CDR3 contains 11 residues. Trimming left V 0 bases short and J 9 bases short, with 6 bases between. Germline CDR1 SGDLS, CDR2 YYNGEE. CDR3 DNA: TGTGCCAGCAGCGTAGGCACCAGCTACACCTTC. This gives the protein CASSVGTSYTF.

This clonotype was picked up many times. The chain is built from TRBV9 and TRBJ2-3, with TRBD1 matching over 8 bases. Trimming at V came to 3 bases and at J to 0 bases, leaving 6 bases not matched to a gene. Germline CDR1 SGDLS, CDR2 YYNGEE. The CDR3 totals 16 residues. The CDR3 nucleotides read TGTGCCAGCAGCGCGGGGACAGGTTCTAGCACAGATACGCAGTATTTT. Amino acid sequence: CASSAGTGSSTDTQYF.

This clonotype was counted at least ten times. The chain carries TRBV9 and TRBJ2-1; D assignment may be TRBD1 or TRBD2 (5 bases each). Germline CDR1 and CDR2: SGDLS and YYNGEE. Trimming took off 0 bases at V and 5 bases at J, with 9 bases between the two ends. The CDR3 runs to 14 residues. The CDR3 is CASSVGGANNEQFF. CDR3 sequence (DNA): TGTGCCAGCAGCGTAGGAGGGGCTAACAATGAGCAGTTCTTC.

This clonotype was seen repeatedly, ten times or more. The CDR3 protein is CASSAGNTDTQYF. The CDR3 DNA follows: TGTGCCAGCAGCGCCGGGAACACAGATACGCAGTATTTT. The chain carries TRBV9 and TRBJ2-3, with D possibly matching TRBD2 (5 bases). V was cut by 3 bases and J by 2 bases, with 7 bases left in between. Per germline, CDR1 SGDLS and CDR2 YYNGEE. CDR3 length: 13 amino acids.

This clonotype was seen ten or more times. Here the CDR3 reads CATSDFRQILNQPQHF. CDR3 sequence (DNA): TGTGCCACCAGTGATTTCAGGCAGATACTCAATCAGCCCCAGCATTTT. The chain employs TRBV24-1 and TRBJ1-5, with D uncertain. The germline gives CDR1 KGHDR, CDR2 SFDVKD. Trimming removed 1 base from V and 3 bases from J, with 12 bases in between. This CDR3 contains 16 residues.

This clonotype occurred many times. The chain recombines TRBV9 with TRBJ2-3; 7 nucleotides align to TRBD1. The junction had 5 bases not matched to a gene; V was cut back by 4 bases and J by 0 bases. Germline CDR1 is SGDLS and CDR2 is YYNGEE. This CDR3 region has 15 residues. The DNA for the CDR3 is TGTGCCAGCAGCTCTCGACAGGGAAGCACAGATACGCAGTATTTT. It codes for CASSSRQGSTDTQYF.

This clonotype occurred many times. This rearrangement joins TRBV9 to TRBJ2-7; no clear D. This CDR3 region has 15 residues. In germline, CDR1 is SGDLS, CDR2 YYNGEE. Trimming cost V 0 bases and J 2 bases, with 12 bases left between them. CDR3 nucleotides: TGTGCCAGCAGCGTAGAGGGCGGACCAACCTACGAGCAGTACTTC. This gives the protein CASSVEGGPTYEQYF.

The chain has TRBV9 and TRBJ1-2; D not resolved. V was shortened by 4 bases and J by 0 bases, with 7 bases between the two germline ends. Germline lookup yields CDR1 SGDLS and CDR2 YYNGEE. The CDR3 spans 13 residues. The CDR3 DNA reads TGTGCCAGCAGCCCCAGCGCTAACTATGGCTACACCTTC. Its protein product is CASSPSANYGYTF. The full variable domain, its missing parts supplied by reference TRBV9 and TRBJ1-2, is DSGVTQTPKHLITATGQRVTLRCSPRSGDLSVYWYQQSLDQGLQFLIQYYNGEERAKGNILERFSAQQFPDLHSELNLSSLELGDSALYFCASSPSANYGYTFGSGTRLTVV.

This clonotype was counted between two and nine times. A much larger clonotype is one base distant, so this may be a read error. The chain combines TRBV2 with TRBJ2-7, with D possibly matching TRBD2 (6 bases). The CDR3 runs 19 residues. CDR1 and CDR2 from the germline V gene are SNHLY and FYNNEI. The CDR3 spells CTCCSTRESGTHRSYEQYF. The CDR3 DNA is TGTACCTGCTGTTCTACCCGCGAATCTGGGACTCACCGTTCCTACGAGCAGTACTTC.

The table lists this clonotype with many counts. The genes are TRBV9 and TRBJ2-2; TRBD1 is a possible D gene (5 bases). The CDR3 loop spans 14 amino acids. With 4 bases removed from V and 1 base from J, the gap between germline ends came to 8 bases. The germline gives CDR1 SGDLS, CDR2 YYNGEE. CDR3 protein: CASSLRVNTGELFF. The CDR3 coding sequence is TGTGCCAGCAGCCTCAGGGTGAACACCGGGGAGCTGTTTTTT.

This clonotype was seen a handful of times. The chain uses TRBV9 and TRBJ2-2; maybe TRBD1 (5 bases). Looked up from germline, CDR1 is SGDLS and CDR2 is YYNGEE. Deletions cut 3 bases from V and 5 bases from J, with 11 bases between. CDR3 length: 14 amino acids. In DNA form, the CDR3 reads TGTGCCAGCAGCGCCGTGACAGTTACCGGGGAGCTGTTTTTT. Translating it yields CASSAVTVTGELFF.

This clonotype has only a few counts. CDR3 in amino acids: CASSEGVGYEQYF. The CDR3 DNA reads TGTGCCAGCAGCGAGGGGGTGGGGTACGAGCAGTACTTC. The rearrangement links TRBV9 to TRBJ2-7; possibly TRBD1 for D (6 bases). Trimming took 3 bases from V and 4 from J, leaving 11 bases between them. Looked up from germline, CDR1 is SGDLS and CDR2 is YYNGEE. The CDR3 has 13 amino acids.

At least ten counts were recorded for this clonotype. V usage is TRBV2 and J usage is TRBJ2-7, with D perhaps matching TRBD2 (6 bases). The germline gives CDR1 SNHLY, CDR2 FYNNEI. The length of the CDR3 is 19 residues. The V end was cut by 11 bases, the J end by 1 base, with 33 bases between. The DNA for the CDR3 is TGTGCCTGCTGTTCTACCCGCGAATCTGGGACTCACCGTTCCTACGAGCAGTACTTC. Protein sequence: CACCSTRESGTHRSYEQYF.

The chain joins TRBV9 to TRBJ2-5, with D perhaps matching TRBD2 (6 bases). CDR3 length: 16 amino acids. The germline V gene encodes CDR1 SGDLS and CDR2 YYNGEE. Deletions cut 0 bases from V and 5 bases from J, with 17 bases between. DNA for the CDR3: TGTGCCAGCAGCGTAGGTCCGGGATTGGGGGGTGAGACCCAGTACTTC. Amino acids: CASSVGPGLGGETQYF. The whole variable domain, filled in from reference TRBV9 and TRBJ2-5, reads DSGVTQTPKHLITATGQRVTLRCSPRSGDLSVYWYQQSLDQGLQFLIQYYNGEERAKGNILERFSAQQFPDLHSELNLSSLELGDSALYFCASSVGPGLGGETQYFGPGTRLLVL.

This clonotype came up many times. This chain uses TRBV9 with TRBJ2-7, with D perhaps TRBD2 (6 bases). The V and J ends lost 3 bases and 0 bases respectively, with 13 bases between them. The CDR3 extends over 15 amino acids. Germline V gene lookup returns CDR1 SGDLS and CDR2 YYNGEE. CDR3 nucleotides: TGTGCCAGCAGCGCGTTACCCGGGAGCTCCTACGAGCAGTACTTC. This gives the protein CASSALPGSSYEQYF. Drawing the rest from reference TRBV9 and TRBJ2-7, the complete variable domain is DSGVTQTPKHLITATGQRVTLRCSPRSGDLSVYWYQQSLDQGLQFLIQYYNGEERAKGNILERFSAQQFPDLHSELNLSSLELGDSALYFCASSALPGSSYEQYFGPGTRLTVT.

This clonotype was recorded at least ten times. V is TRBV9 and J is TRBJ2-5, with TRBD1 identical over 11 bases. The germline gives CDR1 SGDLS, CDR2 YYNGEE. The ends lost 1 base at V and 3 bases at J; junction bases unmatched: 5. CDR3 length: 16 residues. The CDR3 region is CASSVTGTGGEETQYF. CDR3 in DNA: TGTGCCAGCAGCGTAACCGGGACAGGGGGGGAAGAGACCCAGTACTTC.

This clonotype has ten or more counts. This chain's CDR3 is CASSVGSGGAGTQYF. In nucleotides, the CDR3 is TGTGCCAGCAGCGTAGGTAGCGGGGGGGCGGGGACCCAGTACTTC. This chain joins TRBV9 and TRBJ2-5; 11 bases are a match to TRBD2. The germline V gene encodes CDR1 SGDLS and CDR2 YYNGEE. CDR3 length: 15 amino acids. V shed 0 bases and J 7 bases; nucleotides not matched to a gene: 5.

This clonotype was counted many times. V gene TRBV9 combines with J gene TRBJ1-3; D remains ambiguous. With 4 bases removed from V and 0 bases from J, the gap between germline ends came to 14 bases. The CDR3 totals 16 residues. Per germline, CDR1 SGDLS and CDR2 YYNGEE. The CDR3 loop is CASSQTDGDSGNTIYF. DNA for the CDR3: TGTGCCAGCAGCCAAACGGACGGAGACTCTGGAAACACCATATATTTT.